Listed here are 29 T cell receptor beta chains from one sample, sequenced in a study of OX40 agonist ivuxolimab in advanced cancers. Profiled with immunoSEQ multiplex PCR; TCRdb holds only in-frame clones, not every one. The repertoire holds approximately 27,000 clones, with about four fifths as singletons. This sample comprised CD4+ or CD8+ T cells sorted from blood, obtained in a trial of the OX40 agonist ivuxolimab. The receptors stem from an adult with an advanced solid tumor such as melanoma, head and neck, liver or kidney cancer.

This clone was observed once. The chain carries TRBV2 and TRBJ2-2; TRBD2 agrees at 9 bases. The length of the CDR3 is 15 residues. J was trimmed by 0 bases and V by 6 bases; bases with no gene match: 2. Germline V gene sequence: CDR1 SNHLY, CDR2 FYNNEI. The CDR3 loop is CASRVAGANTGELFF. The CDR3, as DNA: TGTGCCAGCAGGGTAGCGGGGGCGAACACCGGGGAGCTGTTTTTT.

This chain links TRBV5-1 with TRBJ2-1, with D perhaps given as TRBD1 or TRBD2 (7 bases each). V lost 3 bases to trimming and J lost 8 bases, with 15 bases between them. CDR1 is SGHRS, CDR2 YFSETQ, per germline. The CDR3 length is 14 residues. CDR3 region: CASSSDREGDEQFF. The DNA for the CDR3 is TGCGCCAGCAGCTCCGACAGGGAGGGGGATGAGCAGTTCTTC.

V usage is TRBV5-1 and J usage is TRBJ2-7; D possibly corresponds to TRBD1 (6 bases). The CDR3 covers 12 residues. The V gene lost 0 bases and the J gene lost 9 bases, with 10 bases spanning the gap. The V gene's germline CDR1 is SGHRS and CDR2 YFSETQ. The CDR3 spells CASSLAGVGQYF. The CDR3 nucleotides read TGCGCCAGCAGCTTGGCAGGGGTCGGGCAGTACTTC.

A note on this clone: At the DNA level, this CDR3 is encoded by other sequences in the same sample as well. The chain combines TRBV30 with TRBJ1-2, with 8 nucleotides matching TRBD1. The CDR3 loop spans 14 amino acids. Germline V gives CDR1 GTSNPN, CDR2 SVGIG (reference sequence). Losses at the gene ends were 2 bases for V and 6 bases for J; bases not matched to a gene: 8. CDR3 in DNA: TGTGCCTGGAGTAGAGACAGGGGAGGCCATGGCTACACCTTC. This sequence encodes CAWSRDRGGHGYTF.

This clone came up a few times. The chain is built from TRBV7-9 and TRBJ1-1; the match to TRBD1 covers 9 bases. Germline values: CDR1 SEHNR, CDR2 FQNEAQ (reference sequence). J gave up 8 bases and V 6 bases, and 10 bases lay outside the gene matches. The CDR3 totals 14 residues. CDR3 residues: CASSSGQGSSEAFF. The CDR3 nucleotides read TGTGCCAGCAGTTCGGGACAGGGATCCTCCGAAGCTTTCTTT.

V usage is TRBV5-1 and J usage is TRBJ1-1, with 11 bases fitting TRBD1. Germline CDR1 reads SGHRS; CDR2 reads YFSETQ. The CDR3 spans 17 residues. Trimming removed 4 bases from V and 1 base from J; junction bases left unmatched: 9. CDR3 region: CASSAGQGVTENTEAFF. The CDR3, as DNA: TGCGCCAGCAGCGCGGGACAGGGGGTTACTGAGAACACTGAAGCTTTCTTT.

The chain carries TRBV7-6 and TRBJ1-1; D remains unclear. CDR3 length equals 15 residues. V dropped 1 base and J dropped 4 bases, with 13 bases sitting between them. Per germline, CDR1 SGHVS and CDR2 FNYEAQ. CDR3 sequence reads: CASSLVSGEGTEAFF. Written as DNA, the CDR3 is TGTGCCAGCAGCTTAGTGTCGGGCGAGGGCACTGAAGCTTTCTTT. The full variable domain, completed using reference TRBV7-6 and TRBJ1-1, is GAGVSQSPRYKVTKRGQDVALRCDPISGHVSLYWYRQALGQGPEFLTYFNYEAQQDKSGLPNDRFSAERPEGSISTLTIQRTEQRDSAMYRCASSLVSGEGTEAFFGQGTRLTVV.

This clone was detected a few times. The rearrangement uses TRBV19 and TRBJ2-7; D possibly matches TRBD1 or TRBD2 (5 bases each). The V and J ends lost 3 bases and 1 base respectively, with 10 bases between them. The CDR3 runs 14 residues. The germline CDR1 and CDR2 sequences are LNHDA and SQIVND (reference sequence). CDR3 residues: CASSITGQSYEQYF. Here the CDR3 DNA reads TGTGCCAGTAGTATCACGGGGCAGTCCTACGAGCAGTACTTC.

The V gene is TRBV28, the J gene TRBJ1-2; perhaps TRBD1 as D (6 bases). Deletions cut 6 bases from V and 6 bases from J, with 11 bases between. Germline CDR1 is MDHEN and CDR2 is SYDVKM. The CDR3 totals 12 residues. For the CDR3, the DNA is TGTGCCAGCAGCTACAGGGTAGATGGCTACACCTTC. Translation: CASSYRVDGYTF.

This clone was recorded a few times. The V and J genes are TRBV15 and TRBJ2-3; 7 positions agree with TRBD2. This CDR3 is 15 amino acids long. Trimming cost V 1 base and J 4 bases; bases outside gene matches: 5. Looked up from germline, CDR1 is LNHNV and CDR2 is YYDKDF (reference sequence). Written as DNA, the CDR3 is TGTGCCACCAGCAGAGGCAGCGGGGAGGCAGATACGCAGTATTTT. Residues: CATSRGSGEADTQYF.

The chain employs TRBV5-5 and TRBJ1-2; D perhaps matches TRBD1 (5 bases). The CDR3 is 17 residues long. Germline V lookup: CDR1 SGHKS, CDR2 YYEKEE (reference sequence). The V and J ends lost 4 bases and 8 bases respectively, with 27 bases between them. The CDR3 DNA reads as TGTGCCAGCAGCCCCTTTATAGGTCAAGCAGGGAAGGACGGCTACACCTTC. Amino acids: CASSPFIGQAGKDGYTF.

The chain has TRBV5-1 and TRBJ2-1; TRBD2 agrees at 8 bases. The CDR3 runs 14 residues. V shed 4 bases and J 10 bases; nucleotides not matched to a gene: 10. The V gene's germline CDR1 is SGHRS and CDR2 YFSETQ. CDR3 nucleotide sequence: TGCGCCAGCAGCCCCACCGGGGGGGGCATGGAGCAGTTCTTC. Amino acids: CASSPTGGGMEQFF.

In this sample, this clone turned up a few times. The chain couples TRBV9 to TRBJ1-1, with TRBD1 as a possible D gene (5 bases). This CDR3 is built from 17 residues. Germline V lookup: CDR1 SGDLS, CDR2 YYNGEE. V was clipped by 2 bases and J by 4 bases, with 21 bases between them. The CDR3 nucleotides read TGTGCCAGCAGCGTCGATGGGTCTCCAACTAGGGGCACTGAAGCTTTCTTT. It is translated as CASSVDGSPTRGTEAFF.

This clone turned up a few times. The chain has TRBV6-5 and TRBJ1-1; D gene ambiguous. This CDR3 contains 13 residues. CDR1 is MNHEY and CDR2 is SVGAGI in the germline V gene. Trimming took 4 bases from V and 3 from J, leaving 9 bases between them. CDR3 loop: CASSWVKHTEAFF. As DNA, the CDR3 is TGTGCCAGCAGTTGGGTGAAGCACACTGAAGCTTTCTTT.

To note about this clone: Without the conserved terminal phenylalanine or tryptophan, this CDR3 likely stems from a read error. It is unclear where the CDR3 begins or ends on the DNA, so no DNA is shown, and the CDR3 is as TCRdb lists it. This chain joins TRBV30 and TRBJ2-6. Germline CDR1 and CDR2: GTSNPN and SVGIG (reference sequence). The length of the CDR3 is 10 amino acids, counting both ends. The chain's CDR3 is CAWRDRTRDE.

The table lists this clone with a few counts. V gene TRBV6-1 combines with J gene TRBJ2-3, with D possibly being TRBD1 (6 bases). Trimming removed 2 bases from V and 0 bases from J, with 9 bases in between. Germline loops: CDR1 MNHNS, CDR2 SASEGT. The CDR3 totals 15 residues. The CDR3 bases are TGTGCCAGCAGTGAACAGGACAGAAGCACAGATACGCAGTATTTT. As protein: CASSEQDRSTDTQYF.

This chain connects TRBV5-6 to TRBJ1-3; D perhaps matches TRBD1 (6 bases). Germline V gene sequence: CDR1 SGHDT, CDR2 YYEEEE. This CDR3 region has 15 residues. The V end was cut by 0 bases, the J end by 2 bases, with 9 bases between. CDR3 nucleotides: TGTGCCAGCAGCTTGGCAGGGGCTACTGGAAACACCATATATTTT. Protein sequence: CASSLAGATGNTIYF.

CDR3 residues: CASSYGAGLNYEQYF. The CDR3 nucleotides read TGTGCCAGCAGTTATGGGGCAGGATTGAACTACGAGCAGTACTTC. The rearrangement uses TRBV6-5 and TRBJ2-7; tentative D call: TRBD1 (5 bases). Germline assignment: CDR1 MNHEY and CDR2 SVGAGI. The CDR3 runs 15 residues. V was shortened by 3 bases and J by 3 bases, with 15 bases between the two germline ends.

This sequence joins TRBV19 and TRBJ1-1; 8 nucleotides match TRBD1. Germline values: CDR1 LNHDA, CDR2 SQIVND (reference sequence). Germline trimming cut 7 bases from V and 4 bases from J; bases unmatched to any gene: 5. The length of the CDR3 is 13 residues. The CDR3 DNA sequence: TGTGCCAGTAAAGACAGGGGAAGCACTGAAGCTTTCTTT. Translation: CASKDRGSTEAFF.

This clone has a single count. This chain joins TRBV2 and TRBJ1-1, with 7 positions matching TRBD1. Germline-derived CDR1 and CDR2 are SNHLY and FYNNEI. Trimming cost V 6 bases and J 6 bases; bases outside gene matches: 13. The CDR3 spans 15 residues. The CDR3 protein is CASSRTMGQSSEAFF. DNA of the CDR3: TGTGCCAGCAGCCGGACAATGGGACAGAGCTCTGAAGCTTTCTTT.

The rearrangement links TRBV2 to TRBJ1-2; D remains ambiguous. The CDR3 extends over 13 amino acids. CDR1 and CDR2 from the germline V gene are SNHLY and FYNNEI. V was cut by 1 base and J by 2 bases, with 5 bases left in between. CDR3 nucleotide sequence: TGTGCCAGCAGTGAAGTCAGCAACTATGGCTACACCTTC. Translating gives CASSEVSNYGYTF.

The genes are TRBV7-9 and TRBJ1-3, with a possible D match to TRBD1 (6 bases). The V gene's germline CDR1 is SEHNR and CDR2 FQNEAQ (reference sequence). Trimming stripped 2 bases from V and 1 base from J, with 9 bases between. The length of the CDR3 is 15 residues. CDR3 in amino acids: CASSLSQGSGNTIYF. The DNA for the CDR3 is TGTGCCAGCAGCTTAAGTCAGGGGTCTGGAAACACCATATATTTT.

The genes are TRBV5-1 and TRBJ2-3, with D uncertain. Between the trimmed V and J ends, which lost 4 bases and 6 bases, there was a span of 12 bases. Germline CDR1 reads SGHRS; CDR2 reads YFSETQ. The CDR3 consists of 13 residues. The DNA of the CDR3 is TGCGCCAGCAGCAGTAACAGCGTGGATACGCAGTATTTT. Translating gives CASSSNSVDTQYF.

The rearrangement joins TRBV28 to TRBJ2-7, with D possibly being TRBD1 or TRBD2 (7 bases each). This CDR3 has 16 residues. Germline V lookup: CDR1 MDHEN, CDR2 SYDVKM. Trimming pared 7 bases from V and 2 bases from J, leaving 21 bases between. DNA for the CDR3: TGTGCCAGCAACCAAATACAGGGGACTAAAACCTACGAGCAGTACTTC. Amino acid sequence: CASNQIQGTKTYEQYF.

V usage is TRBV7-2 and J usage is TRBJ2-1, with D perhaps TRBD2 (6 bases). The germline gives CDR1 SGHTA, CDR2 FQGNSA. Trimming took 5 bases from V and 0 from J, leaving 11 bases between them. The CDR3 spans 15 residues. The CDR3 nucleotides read TGTGCCAGCAGCCAGCGGGTTAGCTCCTACAATGAGCAGTTCTTC. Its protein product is CASSQRVSSYNEQFF.

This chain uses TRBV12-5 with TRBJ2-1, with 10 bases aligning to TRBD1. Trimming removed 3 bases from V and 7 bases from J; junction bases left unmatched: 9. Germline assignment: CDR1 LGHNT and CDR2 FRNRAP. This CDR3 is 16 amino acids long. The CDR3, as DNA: TGTGCTAGTGGTTTTCTCCGGGACAGGGGCCAGAATGAGCAGTTCTTC. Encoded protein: CASGFLRDRGQNEQFF.

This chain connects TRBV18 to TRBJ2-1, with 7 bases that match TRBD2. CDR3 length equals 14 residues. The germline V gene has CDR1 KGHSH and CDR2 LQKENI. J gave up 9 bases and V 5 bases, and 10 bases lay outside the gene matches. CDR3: CASSLGGGLSEQFF. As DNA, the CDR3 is TGTGCCAGCTCATTGGGCGGGGGTTTGAGTGAGCAGTTCTTC.

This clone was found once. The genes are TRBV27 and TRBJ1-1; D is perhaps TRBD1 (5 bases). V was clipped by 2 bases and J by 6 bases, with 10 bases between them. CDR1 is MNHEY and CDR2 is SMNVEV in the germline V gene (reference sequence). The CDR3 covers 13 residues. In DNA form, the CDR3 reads TGTGCCAGCAGTTTAGGGGGGTTCGCTGAAGCTTTCTTT. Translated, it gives CASSLGGFAEAFF.

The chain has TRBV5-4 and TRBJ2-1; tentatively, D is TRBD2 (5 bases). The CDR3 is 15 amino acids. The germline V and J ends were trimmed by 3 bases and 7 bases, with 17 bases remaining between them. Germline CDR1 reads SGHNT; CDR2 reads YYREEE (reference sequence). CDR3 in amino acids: CASSSSSSGRNEQFF. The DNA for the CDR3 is TGTGCCAGCAGCTCCTCGTCCAGCGGACGGAATGAGCAGTTCTTC.